This section outlines one T cell receptor beta chain sequence together with its context. CDR3 size: 17 residues. The V and J ends lost 1 base and 2 bases, in that order; junction bases with no gene match: 8. Germline CDR1 LGHDT, CDR2 YNNKEL (reference sequence). This sample is drawn from a study of blood T cells in healthy people across ages. Using a J-beta primer mix together with a sample-barcoded 5' primer, a second PCR was run for roughly 6 to 11 cycles. TCRdb re-analysed the 5' RACE reads in MiXCR, keeping a single row per CDR3 protein. The data show 650,000 to 900,000 distinct CDR3 sequences, 60% to 80% seen once.

The specimen sequenced was blood. The rearrangement uses TRBV3-1 and TRBJ2-3, with TRBD2 identical over 8 bases. This receptor was obtained from a man younger than 40 in good health. CDR3 coding DNA: TGTGCCAGCAGCCAAGCGTTCATCGGACTAGCCACAGATACGCAGTATTTT. It specifies CASSQAFIGLATDTQYF.